These 20 T cell receptor beta chains were all obtained from the same sample, sequenced in a study of blood T cell repertoires in COVID-19. The table came from immunoSEQ multiplex PCR; TCRdb's copy has only in-frame clones and leaves some out. This sample has approximately 330,000 clones, with around 85% found just once. The source material was PBMCs or T cells enriched from blood (not recorded which). The receptors were gathered from a woman between 35 and 50 years old with acute COVID-19.

This chain connects TRBV28 to TRBJ2-1; 11 nucleotides match TRBD2. The CDR3 sequence is 18 residues long. Trimming removed 7 bases from V and 9 bases from J; junction bases left unmatched: 20. Germline V gene sequence: CDR1 MDHEN, CDR2 SYDVKM. This CDR3 reads CASKRGRGVAGGPGEQFF. The CDR3 region has the DNA TGTGCCAGCAAGAGGGGCCGAGGGGTAGCGGGAGGGCCAGGTGAGCAGTTCTTC.

This clone came up a few times. The chain employs TRBV5-4 and TRBJ1-2; weak D call: TRBD1 (5 bases). From germline, CDR1 is SGHNT and CDR2 YYREEE (reference sequence). V gave up 0 bases and J gave up 6 bases, with 12 bases separating them. CDR3 length: 14 residues. CDR3 region: CASSLAAGQDGYTF. CDR3 nucleotides: TGTGCCAGCAGCTTGGCCGCAGGGCAAGATGGCTACACCTTC.

The V and J genes are TRBV7-9 and TRBJ1-1; perhaps TRBD1 as D (5 bases). The V end was cut by 5 bases, the J end by 3 bases, with 25 bases between. Looked up from germline, CDR1 is SEHNR and CDR2 is FQNEAQ (reference sequence). The CDR3 loop spans 18 amino acids. The CDR3 DNA is TGTGCCAGCAGCCTGAGGACACCAACATATCGTCTGGACACTGAAGCTTTCTTT. Protein product: CASSLRTPTYRLDTEAFF. Filled out from reference TRBV7-9 and TRBJ1-1, the complete variable domain reads DTGVSQNPRHKITKRGQNVTFRCDPISEHNRLYWYRQTLGQGPEFLTYFQNEAQLEKSRLLSDRFSAERPKGSFSTLEIQRTEQGDSAMYLCASSLRTPTYRLDTEAFFGQGTRLTVV.

This clone came up a few times. This sequence joins TRBV28 and TRBJ1-1; tentative D call: TRBD1 (6 bases). Germline values: CDR1 MDHEN, CDR2 SYDVKM. The CDR3 is 14 residues long. Trimming stripped 7 bases from V and 5 bases from J, with 17 bases between. In DNA, the CDR3 is TGTGCCAGCACCTCTCCGGACAGACAGACTGAAGCTTTCTTT. Its protein product is CASTSPDRQTEAFF.

This clone was detected a few times. The chain combines TRBV9 with TRBJ1-5; TRBD1 agrees at 8 bases. The CDR3 spans 15 residues. Germline trimming cut 3 bases from V and 10 bases from J; bases unmatched to any gene: 12. CDR1 and CDR2 from the germline V gene are SGDLS and YYNGEE. CDR3 nucleotides: TGTGCCAGCAGCGCGGGGACAGGTGGCGTGTCTCCCCAGCATTTT. Translated, it gives CASSAGTGGVSPQHF.

J is TRBJ2-3 and V is TRBV7-6; 10 nucleotides align to TRBD2. The CDR3 covers 17 residues. With 3 bases clipped from V and 2 bases from J, the junction kept 8 bases outside the gene matches. Looked up from germline, CDR1 is SGHVS and CDR2 is FNYEAQ. CDR3 DNA: TGTGCCAGCAGCTTTACCATAGCGGGGGGACCCACAGATACGCAGTATTTT. Its translation is CASSFTIAGGPTDTQYF.

The gene calls are TRBV4-3 and TRBJ2-7; TRBD2 agrees at 12 bases. The CDR3 loop spans 19 amino acids. Germline lookup yields CDR1 LGHNA and CDR2 YSLEER. The V and J ends lost 0 bases and 5 bases, in that order; junction bases with no gene match: 14. The CDR3 DNA sequence: TGCGCCAGCAGCCAAGATCTAGAGACTAGCGGGAGAGGCCTGAACGAGCAGTACTTC. Residues: CASSQDLETSGRGLNEQYF.

This clone has only a few counts. The V call is TRBV5-1, the J call TRBJ2-3, with a possible D match to TRBD1 (6 bases). Germline V gives CDR1 SGHRS, CDR2 YFSETQ. The CDR3 covers 17 residues. V dropped 7 bases and J dropped 0 bases, with 21 bases sitting between them. CDR3 loop: CASRSHLGGPSTDTQYF. Written as DNA, the CDR3 is TGCGCCAGCCGTTCGCACCTAGGGGGACCTAGCACAGATACGCAGTATTTT.

The V gene is TRBV5-1, the J gene TRBJ1-1; TRBD1 matches at 7 bases. This CDR3 is 15 amino acids long. Germline V lookup: CDR1 SGHRS, CDR2 YFSETQ. The ends lost 6 bases at V and 9 bases at J; junction bases unmatched: 17. Here the CDR3 DNA reads TGCGCCAGCACCCAGGAACCCGGGACAGAAGTTAAAGCTTTCTTT. It translates to CASTQEPGTEVKAFF.

The V call is TRBV7-3, the J call TRBJ2-5; the match to TRBD1 covers 8 bases. Trimming took 2 bases from V and 2 from J; bases not matched to a gene: 10. This CDR3 region has 17 residues. Germline V CDR1 and CDR2: SGHTA, FQGTGA. The DNA for the CDR3 is TGTGCCAGCAGCTTACTTGGGCAGGGGGCCCCTCAAGAGACCCAGTACTTC. It encodes CASSLLGQGAPQETQYF.

The V gene is TRBV7-9, the J gene TRBJ2-1; D possibly corresponds to TRBD1 (6 bases). CDR1 is SEHNR and CDR2 is FQNEAQ in the germline V gene (reference sequence). Between the trimmed V and J ends, which lost 3 bases and 0 bases, there was a span of 15 bases. The CDR3 consists of 17 residues. The DNA of the CDR3 is TGTGCCAGCAGCTTGTCGTTAGGGGGTAGCTCCTACAATGAGCAGTTCTTC. It translates to CASSLSLGGSSYNEQFF. Based on the CDR3 plus reference TRBV7-9 and TRBJ2-1, the full variable domain is DTGVSQNPRHKITKRGQNVTFRCDPISEHNRLYWYRQTLGQGPEFLTYFQNEAQLEKSRLLSDRFSAERPKGSFSTLEIQRTEQGDSAMYLCASSLSLGGSSYNEQFFGPGTRLTVL.

The chain recombines TRBV18 with TRBJ1-5, with D possibly being TRBD1 (5 bases). Germline CDR1 and CDR2: KGHSH and LQKENI. The ends were cut back, 6 bases at V and 3 bases at J, with 9 bases in the middle. The CDR3 is 13 amino acids. The CDR3 nucleotides read TGTGCCAGCTCCTCAGGGATCAATCAGCCCCAGCATTTT. This translates into CASSSGINQPQHF.

The J gene is TRBJ1-1, the V gene TRBV19, with D possibly being TRBD1 (6 bases). The CDR3 loop spans 14 amino acids. V lost 5 bases and J 4 bases, leaving 14 bases between the germline ends. The germline CDR1 and CDR2 sequences are LNHDA and SQIVND (reference sequence). This CDR3 is CASSRQDFFTEAFF. CDR3 sequence (DNA): TGTGCCAGTAGTCGACAGGATTTTTTCACTGAAGCTTTCTTT.

This sequence joins TRBV14 and TRBJ1-1, with 7 bases matching TRBD1. Trimming removed 4 bases from V and 6 bases from J; junction bases left unmatched: 8. The germline CDR1 and CDR2 sequences are SGHDN and FVKESK. The CDR3 runs 14 residues. The CDR3 nucleotides read TGTGCCAGCAGCCCCCGAGGGCAGGGGGCTGAAGCTTTCTTT. This gives the protein CASSPRGQGAEAFF.

The chain joins TRBV5-1 to TRBJ1-2; 9 nucleotides align to TRBD1. Per the germline V gene, CDR1 is SGHRS and CDR2 is YFSETQ. With V trimmed by 4 bases and J by 8 bases, 9 bases remained unmatched. This CDR3 comprises 14 residues. CDR3 nucleotide sequence: TGCGCCAGCAGCCCTGACAGGGGGGCAAGGGGCTACACCTTC. Protein: CASSPDRGARGYTF.

The chain links TRBV6-1 to TRBJ2-1, with D tentatively TRBD1 (7 bases). V dropped 2 bases and J dropped 1 base, with 12 bases sitting between them. CDR1 and CDR2 (germline): MNHNS, SASEGT. CDR3 length equals 16 residues. Here the CDR3 reads CASSEWAGGSYNEQFF. For the CDR3, the DNA is TGTGCCAGCAGTGAATGGGCAGGGGGGTCCTACAATGAGCAGTTCTTC.

The rearrangement links TRBV27 to TRBJ2-3; TRBD1 might be the D (6 bases). The CDR3 covers 16 residues. From germline, CDR1 is MNHEY and CDR2 SMNVEV (reference sequence). The germline V and J ends were trimmed by 3 bases and 4 bases, with 17 bases remaining between them. The CDR3: CASSFGRGSLPDTQYF. CDR3 DNA sequence: TGTGCCAGCAGTTTTGGAAGGGGGTCGCTGCCAGATACGCAGTATTTT.

This chain joins TRBV7-2 and TRBJ2-3; tentative D call: TRBD2 (6 bases). In germline, CDR1 is SGHTA, CDR2 FQGNSA. This CDR3 region has 14 residues. V shed 5 bases and J shed 5 bases, with 14 bases lying between them. The chain's CDR3 is CASSPGLAKDTQYF. CDR3 nucleotides: TGTGCCAGCAGCCCGGGCCTAGCGAAAGATACGCAGTATTTT.

About this clone: The sample contains more than one DNA sequence encoding this CDR3. V and J are TRBV18 and TRBJ2-7, with D unresolved. V dropped 3 bases and J dropped 3 bases, with 6 bases sitting between them. Germline V gene lookup returns CDR1 KGHSH and CDR2 LQKENI. The CDR3 covers 12 residues. For the CDR3, the DNA is TGTGCCAGCTCACCGCGAATCTACGAGCAGTACTTC. It is translated as CASSPRIYEQYF. The complete variable domain, with remaining parts taken from reference TRBV18 and TRBJ2-7, reads NAGVMQNPRHLVRRRGQEARLRCSPMKGHSHVYWYRQLPEEGLKFMVYLQKENIIDESGMPKERFSAEFPKEGPSILRIQQVVRGDSAAYFCASSPRIYEQYFGPGTRLTVT.

CDR3 bases: TGTGCCACCAGTGAGAGCAACGCTAATGAAAAACTGTTTTTT. Its protein is CATSESNANEKLFF. The rearrangement links TRBV24-1 to TRBJ1-4; D call uncertain. V was trimmed by 4 bases and J by 3 bases, leaving 8 bases between them. In germline, CDR1 is KGHDR, CDR2 SFDVKD. This CDR3 comprises 14 residues.